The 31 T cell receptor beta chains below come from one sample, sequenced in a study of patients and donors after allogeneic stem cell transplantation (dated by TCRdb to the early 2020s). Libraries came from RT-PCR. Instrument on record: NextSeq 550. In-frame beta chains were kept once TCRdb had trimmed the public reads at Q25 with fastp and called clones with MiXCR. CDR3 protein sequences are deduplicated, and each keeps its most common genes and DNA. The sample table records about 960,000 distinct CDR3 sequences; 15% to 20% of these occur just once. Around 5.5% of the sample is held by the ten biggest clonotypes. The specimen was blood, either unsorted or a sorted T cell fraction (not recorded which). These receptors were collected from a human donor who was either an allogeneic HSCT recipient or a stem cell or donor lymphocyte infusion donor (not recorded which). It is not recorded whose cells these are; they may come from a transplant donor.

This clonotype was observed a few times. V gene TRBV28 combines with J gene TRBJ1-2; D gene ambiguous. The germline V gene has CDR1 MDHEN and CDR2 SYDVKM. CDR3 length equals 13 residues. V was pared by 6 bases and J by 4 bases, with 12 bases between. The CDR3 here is CASSSGFLYGYTF. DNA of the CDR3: TGTGCCAGCAGCTCGGGATTCCTCTATGGCTACACCTTC.

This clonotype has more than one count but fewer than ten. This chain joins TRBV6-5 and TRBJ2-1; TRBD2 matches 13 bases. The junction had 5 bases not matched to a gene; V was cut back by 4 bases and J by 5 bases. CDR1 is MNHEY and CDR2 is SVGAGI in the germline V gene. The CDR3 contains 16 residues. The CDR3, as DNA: TGTGCCAGCAGTTTGGAACTAGCGGGAGGGAACAATGAGCAGTTCTTC. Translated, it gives CASSLELAGGNNEQFF.

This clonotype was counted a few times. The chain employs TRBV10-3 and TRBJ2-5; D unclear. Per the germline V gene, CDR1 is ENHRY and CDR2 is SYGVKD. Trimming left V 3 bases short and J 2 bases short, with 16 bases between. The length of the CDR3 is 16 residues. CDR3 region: CAISEAILRRQETQYF. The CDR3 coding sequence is TGTGCCATCAGTGAAGCTATTCTTAGACGTCAAGAGACCCAGTACTTC.

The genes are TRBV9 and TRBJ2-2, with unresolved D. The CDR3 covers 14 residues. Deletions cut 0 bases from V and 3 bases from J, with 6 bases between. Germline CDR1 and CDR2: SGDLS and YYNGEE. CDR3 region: CASSVAWDTGELFF. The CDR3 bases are TGTGCCAGCAGCGTAGCTTGGGACACCGGGGAGCTGTTTTTT.

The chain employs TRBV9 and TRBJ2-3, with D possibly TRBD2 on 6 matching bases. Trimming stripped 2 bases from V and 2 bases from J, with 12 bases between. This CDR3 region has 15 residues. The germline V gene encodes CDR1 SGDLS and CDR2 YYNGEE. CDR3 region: CASSVTDYSTDTQYF. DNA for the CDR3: TGTGCCAGCAGCGTGACGGACTACTCCACAGATACGCAGTATTTT. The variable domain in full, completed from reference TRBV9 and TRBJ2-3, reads DSGVTQTPKHLITATGQRVTLRCSPRSGDLSVYWYQQSLDQGLQFLIQYYNGEERAKGNILERFSAQQFPDLHSELNLSSLELGDSALYFCASSVTDYSTDTQYFGPGTRLTVL.

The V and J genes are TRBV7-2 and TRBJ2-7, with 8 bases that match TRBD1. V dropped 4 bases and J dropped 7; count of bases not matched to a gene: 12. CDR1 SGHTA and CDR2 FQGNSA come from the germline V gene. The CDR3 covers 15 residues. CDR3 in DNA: TGTGCCAGCAGCTCCCAGGGGGCAGGTGAGGAAGAGCAGTACTTC. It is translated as CASSSQGAGEEEQYF.

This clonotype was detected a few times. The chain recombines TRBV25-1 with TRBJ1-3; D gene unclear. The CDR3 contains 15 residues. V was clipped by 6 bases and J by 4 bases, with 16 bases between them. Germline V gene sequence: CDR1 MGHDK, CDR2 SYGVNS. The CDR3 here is CASSPSPREGNTIYF. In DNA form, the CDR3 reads TGTGCCAGCAGCCCCTCGCCAAGGGAAGGAAACACCATATATTTT.

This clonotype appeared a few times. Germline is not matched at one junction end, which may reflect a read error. The CDR3 reads CASSLGQVSYEQYF. The CDR3 DNA sequence: TGTGCCAGCAGTTTAGGACAGGTCTCCTACGAGCAGTACTTC. V and J are TRBV7-2 and TRBJ2-7; 7 nucleotides match TRBD1. The CDR3 extends over 14 amino acids. CDR1 and CDR2 from the germline V gene are SGHTA and FQGNSA.

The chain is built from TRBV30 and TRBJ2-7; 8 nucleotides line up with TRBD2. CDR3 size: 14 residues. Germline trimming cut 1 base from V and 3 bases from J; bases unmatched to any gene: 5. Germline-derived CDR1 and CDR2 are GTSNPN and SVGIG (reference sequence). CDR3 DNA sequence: TGTGCCTGGAGTGATCTAGCGGGTCGCTACGAGCAGTACTTC. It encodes CAWSDLAGRYEQYF. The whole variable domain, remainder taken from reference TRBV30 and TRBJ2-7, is SQTIHQWPATLVQPVGSPLSLECTVEGTSNPNLYWYRQAAGRGLQLLFYSVGIGQISSEVPQNLSASRPQDRQFILSSKKLLLSDSGFYLCAWSDLAGRYEQYFGPGTRLTVT.

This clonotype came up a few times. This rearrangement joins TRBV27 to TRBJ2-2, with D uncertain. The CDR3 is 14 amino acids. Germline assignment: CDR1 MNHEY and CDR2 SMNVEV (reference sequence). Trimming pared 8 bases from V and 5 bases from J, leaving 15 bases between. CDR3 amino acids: CASQSRVETGELFF. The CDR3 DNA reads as TGTGCCAGCCAGAGTAGGGTCGAAACCGGGGAGCTGTTTTTT.

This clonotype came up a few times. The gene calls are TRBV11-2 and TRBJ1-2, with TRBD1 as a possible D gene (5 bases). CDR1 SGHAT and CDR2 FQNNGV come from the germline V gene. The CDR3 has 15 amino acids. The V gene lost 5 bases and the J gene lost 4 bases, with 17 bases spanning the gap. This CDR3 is CASSPYGGESYGYTF. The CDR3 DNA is TGTGCCAGCAGCCCCTATGGGGGTGAGAGCTATGGCTACACCTTC.

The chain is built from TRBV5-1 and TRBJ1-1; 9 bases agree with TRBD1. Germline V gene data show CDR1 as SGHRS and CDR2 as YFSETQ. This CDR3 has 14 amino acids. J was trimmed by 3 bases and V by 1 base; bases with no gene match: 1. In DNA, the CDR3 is TGCGCCAGCAGCTTGTGGACAGGGGACACTGAAGCTTTCTTT. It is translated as CASSLWTGDTEAFF.

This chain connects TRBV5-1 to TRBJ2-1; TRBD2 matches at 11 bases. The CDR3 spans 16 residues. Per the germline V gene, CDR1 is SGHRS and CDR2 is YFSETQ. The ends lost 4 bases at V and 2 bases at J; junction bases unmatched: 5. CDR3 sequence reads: CASSLLAGGAYNEQFF. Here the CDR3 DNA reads TGCGCCAGCAGCCTATTAGCGGGAGGGGCCTACAATGAGCAGTTCTTC.

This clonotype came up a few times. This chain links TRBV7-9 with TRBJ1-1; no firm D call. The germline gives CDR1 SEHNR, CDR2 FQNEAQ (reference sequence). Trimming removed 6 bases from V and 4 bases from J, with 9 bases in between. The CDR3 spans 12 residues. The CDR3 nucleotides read TGTGCCAGCAGGGCGGTCGGCACTGAAGCTTTCTTT. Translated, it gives CASRAVGTEAFF.

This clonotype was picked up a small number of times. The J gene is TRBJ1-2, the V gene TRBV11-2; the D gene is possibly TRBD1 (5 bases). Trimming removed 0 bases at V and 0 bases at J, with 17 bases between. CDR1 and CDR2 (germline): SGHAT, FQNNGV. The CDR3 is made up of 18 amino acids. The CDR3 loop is CASSLDPPYRDSNYGYTF. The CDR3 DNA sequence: TGTGCCAGCAGCTTAGATCCCCCCTATCGGGACTCTAACTATGGCTACACCTTC.

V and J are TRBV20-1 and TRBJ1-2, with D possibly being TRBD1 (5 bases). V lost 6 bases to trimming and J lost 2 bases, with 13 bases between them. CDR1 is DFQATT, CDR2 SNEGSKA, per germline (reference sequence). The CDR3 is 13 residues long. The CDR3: CSAADRRNYGYTF. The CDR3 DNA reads TGCAGTGCCGCTGACAGACGAAACTATGGCTACACCTTC.

CDR3 loop: CSAKLGTTVTDTQYF. CDR3 DNA: TGCAGTGCCAAACTCGGGACTACCGTAACAGATACGCAGTATTTT. This rearrangement joins TRBV20-1 to TRBJ2-3, with 7 nucleotides matching TRBD2. The CDR3 is 15 amino acids. J gave up 3 bases and V 6 bases, and 12 bases lay outside the gene matches. CDR1 and CDR2 (germline): DFQATT, SNEGSKA (reference sequence).

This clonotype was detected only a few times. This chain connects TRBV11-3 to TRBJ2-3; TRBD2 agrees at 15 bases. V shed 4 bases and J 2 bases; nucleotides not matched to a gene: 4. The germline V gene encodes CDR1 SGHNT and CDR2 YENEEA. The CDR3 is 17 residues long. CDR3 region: CASSSRTSGRATDTQYF. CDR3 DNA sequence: TGTGCCAGCAGCTCCCGGACTAGCGGGAGGGCCACAGATACGCAGTATTTT.

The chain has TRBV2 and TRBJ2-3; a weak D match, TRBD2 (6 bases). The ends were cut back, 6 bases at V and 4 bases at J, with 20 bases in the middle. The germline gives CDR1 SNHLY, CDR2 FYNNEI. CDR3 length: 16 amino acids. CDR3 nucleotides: TGTGCCAGCAGACCGCGGGACTCCGGCGTGGCAGATACGCAGTATTTT. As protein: CASRPRDSGVADTQYF. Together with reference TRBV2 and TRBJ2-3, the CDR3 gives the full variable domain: EPEVTQTPSHQVTQMGQEVILRCVPISNHLYFYWYRQILGQKVEFLVSFYNNEISEKSEIFDDQFSVERPDGSNFTLKIRSTKLEDSAMYFCASRPRDSGVADTQYFGPGTRLTVL.

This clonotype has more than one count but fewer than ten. This CDR3 is CSVSGADGYTF. Written as DNA, the CDR3 is TGCAGCGTTTCAGGGGCCGATGGCTACACCTTC. The rearrangement uses TRBV29-1 and TRBJ1-2, with D possibly matching TRBD1 (6 bases). The CDR3 runs to 11 residues. The germline gives CDR1 SQVTM, CDR2 ANQGSEA. Trimming removed 5 bases from V and 6 bases from J, with 10 bases in between.

As DNA, the CDR3 is TGTGCCAGCAGTTTGAACGCCCATGAGCAGTTCTTC. It translates to CASSLNAHEQFF. The chain uses TRBV12-3 or TRBV12-4 and TRBJ2-1; D ambiguous. The germline V and J ends were trimmed by 3 bases and 8 bases, with 8 bases remaining between them. The CDR3 loop spans 12 amino acids.

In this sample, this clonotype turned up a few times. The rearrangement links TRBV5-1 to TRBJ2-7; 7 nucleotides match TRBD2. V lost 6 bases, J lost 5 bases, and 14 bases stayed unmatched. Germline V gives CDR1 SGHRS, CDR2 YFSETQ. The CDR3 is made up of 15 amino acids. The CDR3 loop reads CASILWGGRAHEQYF. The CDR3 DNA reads TGCGCCAGCATACTTTGGGGGGGAAGGGCCCACGAGCAGTACTTC.

In DNA form, the CDR3 reads TGTGCCAGCAGGTTGGGCGGGAGCTTCGCAGATACGCAGTATTTT. Amino acid sequence: CASRLGGSFADTQYF. The V gene is TRBV7-2, the J gene TRBJ2-3; 7 positions agree with TRBD2. Germline loops: CDR1 SGHTA, CDR2 FQGNSA. This CDR3 region has 15 residues. Trimming cost V 6 bases and J 4 bases; bases outside gene matches: 10.

The DNA for the CDR3 is TGCGCCAGCAGCTTGGCCCCAGGCAGAGCGAACACCGGGGAGCTGTTTTTT. Its protein product is CASSLAPGRANTGELFF. This chain joins TRBV5-1 and TRBJ2-2; D unresolved. Trimming pared 0 bases from V and 0 bases from J, leaving 12 bases between. The CDR3 covers 17 residues. CDR1 is SGHRS and CDR2 is YFSETQ in the germline V gene.

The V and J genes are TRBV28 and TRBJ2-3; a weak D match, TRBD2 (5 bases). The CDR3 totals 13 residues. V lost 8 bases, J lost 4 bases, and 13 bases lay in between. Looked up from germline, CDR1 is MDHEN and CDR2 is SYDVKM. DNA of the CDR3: TGTGCCAGCCGGGTGGCGGGTTCAGATACGCAGTATTTT. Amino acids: CASRVAGSDTQYF.

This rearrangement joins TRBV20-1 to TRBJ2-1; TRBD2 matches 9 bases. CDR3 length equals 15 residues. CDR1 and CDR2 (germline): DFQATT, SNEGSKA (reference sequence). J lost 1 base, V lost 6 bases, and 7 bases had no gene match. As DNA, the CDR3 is TGCAGTGCCGTCATAGCGGGAGCGTCCTACAATGAGCAGTTCTTC. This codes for CSAVIAGASYNEQFF.

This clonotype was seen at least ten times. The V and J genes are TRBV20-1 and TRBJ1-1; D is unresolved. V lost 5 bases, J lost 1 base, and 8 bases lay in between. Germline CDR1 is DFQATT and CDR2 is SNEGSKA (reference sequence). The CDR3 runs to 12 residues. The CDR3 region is CSAPLRNTEAFF. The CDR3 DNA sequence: TGCAGTGCTCCTCTGAGGAACACTGAAGCTTTCTTT.

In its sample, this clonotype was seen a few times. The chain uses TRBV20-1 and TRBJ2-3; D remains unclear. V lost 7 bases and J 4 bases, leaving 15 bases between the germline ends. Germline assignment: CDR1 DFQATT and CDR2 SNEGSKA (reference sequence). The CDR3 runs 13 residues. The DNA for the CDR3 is TGCAGTGGTGTCGCAGCTGTGGCAGATACGCAGTATTTT. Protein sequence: CSGVAAVADTQYF.

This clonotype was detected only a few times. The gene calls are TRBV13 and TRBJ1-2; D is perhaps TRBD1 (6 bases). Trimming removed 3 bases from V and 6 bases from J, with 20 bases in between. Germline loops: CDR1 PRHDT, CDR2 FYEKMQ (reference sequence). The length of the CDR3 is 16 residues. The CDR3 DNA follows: TGTGCCAGCAGCTTGGTCGCTTCTGGTCGACAGGATGGCTACACCTTC. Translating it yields CASSLVASGRQDGYTF.

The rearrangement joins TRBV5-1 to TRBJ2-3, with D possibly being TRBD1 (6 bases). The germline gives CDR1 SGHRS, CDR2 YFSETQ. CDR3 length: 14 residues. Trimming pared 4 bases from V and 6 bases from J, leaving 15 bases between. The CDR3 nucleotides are TGCGCCAGCAGCGGGGGCGAGGGGTTGGATACGCAGTATTTT. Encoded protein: CASSGGEGLDTQYF.

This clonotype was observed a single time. The CDR3 reads CSAKDARSSYNEQFF. The CDR3 DNA is TGCAGTGCTAAGGACGCCCGAAGCTCCTACAATGAGCAGTTCTTC. The chain couples TRBV20-1 to TRBJ2-1, with D unresolved. CDR1 DFQATT and CDR2 SNEGSKA come from the germline V gene (reference sequence). The CDR3 loop spans 15 amino acids. The V and J ends lost 4 bases and 0 bases respectively, with 13 bases between them.